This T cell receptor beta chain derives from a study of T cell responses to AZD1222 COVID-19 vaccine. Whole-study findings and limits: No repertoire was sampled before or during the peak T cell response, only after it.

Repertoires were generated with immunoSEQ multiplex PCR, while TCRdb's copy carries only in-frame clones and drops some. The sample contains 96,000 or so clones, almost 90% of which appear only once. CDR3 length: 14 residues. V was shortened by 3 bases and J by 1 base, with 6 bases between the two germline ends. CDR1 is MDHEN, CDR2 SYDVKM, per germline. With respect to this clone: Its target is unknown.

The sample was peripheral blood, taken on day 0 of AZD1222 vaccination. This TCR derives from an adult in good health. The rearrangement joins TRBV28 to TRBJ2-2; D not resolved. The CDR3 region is CASSFWGNTGELFF. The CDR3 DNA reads TGTGCCAGCAGTTTTTGGGGGAACACCGGGGAGCTGTTTTTT.